This T cell receptor (beta chain) was retrieved from a study of blood T cell repertoires in COVID-19. In the study overall: The United States, Italy and Spain were the sources of the acute and convalescent COVID-19 samples. The analysed material was cDNA or gDNA that came from T cells, B-cell-depleted T cells, or PBMCs.

Per the original methods: The assay estimated nucleated cells by amplifying reference gene primers. The data were produced by immunoSEQ multiplex PCR, yet TCRdb's version contains in-frame clones alone and is incomplete. D and trimming come from the DNA, and the V and J calls and clone size come from that table. The repertoire consists of roughly 250,000 clones, with approximately 87% occurring once and the leading ten covering roughly 12%. The Seattle site enrolled patients during active infection and followed them longitudinally. The CDR3 totals 19 residues. Trimming removed 1 base from V and 5 bases from J; junction bases left unmatched: 16. The germline V gene has CDR1 LNHDA and CDR2 SQIVND (reference sequence).

Sequencing was carried out using peripheral blood. The receptor was derived from a woman aged 25 to 45 with COVID-19, enrolled during active disease. This rearrangement joins TRBV19 to TRBJ1-5; 8 bases are shared with TRBD1. The CDR3 is CASSIVQGAYTEADQPQHF. For the CDR3, the DNA is TGTGCCAGTAGTATAGTTCAGGGGGCTTACACGGAAGCTGATCAGCCCCAGCATTTT.